This T cell receptor beta chain comes out of a study of regulatory T cells in long-lasting Graves disease. This clonotype was detected a few times. Time point meaning: persistent/refractory GD, antithyroid drugs over 5 years with positive TRAb. With RNA extracted from PBMCs as input, the TCR library was made. Arm-PCR with iRepertoire HTBI primers amplified the CDR3 regions for these TCR beta libraries. Each CDR3 protein gets one entry after TCRdb re-called the multiplex PCR reads with MiXCR. The data show some 450,000 distinct CDR3 sequences, around 20% seen once. CDR1 LGHDT and CDR2 YNNKEL come from the germline V gene (reference sequence). This CDR3 spans 16 amino acids. Trimming removed 2 bases from V and 3 bases from J; junction bases left unmatched: 7.

The material was peripheral blood mononuclear cells (PBMCs), obtained when the disease was refractory, from a patient treated with antithyroid drugs. This receptor was taken from a female donor with Graves disease. V and J are TRBV3-1 and TRBJ2-7, with 10 nucleotides matching TRBD2. The CDR3 here is CASSQSSLAGIYEQYF. The CDR3 bases are TGTGCCAGCAGCCAAAGTTCACTAGCGGGGATCTACGAGCAGTACTTC.